A selection of T cell receptor beta chains follows, all from one sample in a study of early T cells in non-severe SARS-CoV-2 infection. TCRdb reprocessed the 5' RACE reads via MiXCR and lists one record per CDR3 protein. The profile shows roughly 120,000 distinct CDR3 sequences, 15% of them singletons. The sample taken for sequencing was whole blood. These receptors were obtained from an adult who was a healthcare worker with PCR-confirmed SARS-CoV-2 infection or an uninfected control (not recorded which). Each CDR3 is given without its conserved first and last residue.

ASSIGIFNSPLH | TRBJ1-6 | TRBV2
ASSLQPNYGYT | TRBJ1-2 | TRBV12-3/TRBV12-4
SAREHTGLETQY | TRBJ2-5 | TRBV20-1
ASSQEPGLGTQY | TRBJ2-5 | TRBV4-1
ASSLATGNSPLH | TRBJ1-6 | TRBV5-1
ASSFRGGSTEAF | TRBJ1-1 | TRBV12-3/TRBV12-4
ASSFRTGAETQY | TRBJ2-5 | TRBV13
SVRGGSEKLF | TRBJ1-4 | TRBV29-1
ASSQPLRGADTQY | TRBJ2-3 | TRBV4-1
SARVHSDTEAF | TRBJ1-1 | TRBV20-1
ASSYSPGQSNYGYT | TRBJ1-2 | TRBV6-5
SAPGASTDTQY | TRBJ2-3 | TRBV29-1
ASSYGRGTQY | TRBJ2-5 | TRBV6-5
ASSIEERELF | TRBJ2-2 | TRBV19